The sequence of this T cell receptor (beta chain) was determined in a study of tumor and adjacent non-tumor tissue in lung cancer. RNA was extracted from bulk tissue without any cell sorting. This non-tumor lung sample came from over 3 cm beyond the tumor edge. A modified ARM-PCR protocol with three rounds of nested PCR amplified TCRbeta. Using its own MiXCR run on the multiplex PCR reads, TCRdb lists one record per CDR3 protein. Here the sample spans approximately 79,000 distinct CDR3 sequences, approximately 82% being singletons. This clonotype was counted between two and nine times. The germline gene is not matched at one end of the junction; a read error may be the cause. The CDR3 runs 15 residues. Germline CDR1 PRHDT, CDR2 FYEKMQ (reference sequence).

The chain joins TRBV13 to TRBJ2-5; 10 nucleotides line up with TRBD2. This receptor was identified in a man between 65 and 85 years old with non-small cell lung cancer. The material sequenced was distant non-tumor lung tissue. DNA for the CDR3: TGTACCAGCAGCCAAGGACTAGCGGAAAGAGAGTCCCAGTACTTC. It is translated as CTSSQGLAERESQYF. The full variable domain, with the rest looked up from reference TRBV13 and TRBJ2-5, is AAGVIQSPRHLIKEKRETATLKCYPIPRHDTVYWYQQGPGQDPQFLISFYEKMQSDKGSIPDRFSAQQFSDYHSELNMSSLELGDSALYFCTSSQGLAERESQYFGPGTRLLVL.